This is a list of T cell receptor beta chains from one sample in a study of glioma-infiltrating T cells after dendritic cell vaccination. Using immunoSEQ multiplex PCR, the repertoire was profiled, and TCRdb retains in-frame clones only, with some absent. Of 75,000 to 100,000 clones in the sample, 79% were seen once. The sample consisted of blood, taken before dendritic cell vaccination. Receptors were obtained from a human donor with glioblastoma. Each CDR3 is given with its conserved first and last residue. D genes are given only for firm matches. Clone size is stated in some rows and not others, as once, few, many or a class when expanded.

J gene,clone size,V gene,D gene,CDR3 protein,CDR3 DNA
TRBJ1-2,few,TRBV9,.,CASSVATGDRRGGYTF,TGTGCCAGCAGCGTAGCTACGGGGGACCGGAGAGGGGGCTACACCTTC
TRBJ1-1,.,TRBV29-1,.,CSAPGFGQLNTEAFF,TGCAGCGCCCCGGGGTTCGGGCAGCTGAACACTGAAGCTTTCTTT
TRBJ1-4,.,TRBV7-8,.,CASSRNYEKLFF,TGTGCCAGCAGCCGAAACTATGAAAAACTGTTTTTT
TRBJ2-5,.,TRBV7-9,TRBD1,CASSLGSAGGETQYF,TGTGCCAGCAGCTTAGGGTCTGCAGGGGGAGAGACCCAGTACTTC
TRBJ2-4,.,TRBV27,TRBD2,CASSLFERDPIQYF,TGTGCCAGCAGTTTATTCGAGCGGGATCCCATTCAGTACTTC
TRBJ2-1,few,TRBV7-8,.,CASSLGRASYNEQFF,TGTGCCAGCAGCCTAGGGCGGGCATCCTACAATGAGCAGTTCTTC
TRBJ2-2,.,TRBV7-9,TRBD2,CASSLAPGLAGFNTGELFF,TGTGCCAGCAGCTTAGCCCCCGGACTAGCGGGTTTCAACACCGGGGAGCTGTTTTTT
TRBJ1-1,.,TRBV6-6,.,CASSYLQSPNTEAFF,TGTGCCAGCAGTTACCTTCAGTCCCCGAACACTGAAGCTTTCTTT
TRBJ1-2,.,TRBV7-2,TRBD1,CASSLGTGGRYGYTF,TGTGCCAGCAGCTTAGGTACAGGGGGGCGCTATGGCTACACCTTC
TRBJ2-1,.,TRBV2,TRBD1,CASSTSGGSEQFF,TGTGCCAGCAGTACCTCAGGGGGCAGTGAGCAGTTCTTC
TRBJ2-7,.,TRBV29-1,TRBD2,CSGSLGGMDEQYF,TGCAGCGGAAGTCTGGGGGGGATGGACGAGCAGTACTTC
TRBJ1-1,few,TRBV5-4,.,CASSFTENTEAFF,TGTGCCAGCAGCTTTACAGAGAACACTGAAGCTTTCTTT
TRBJ1-3,many,TRBV30,.,CAWSGAAGNTIYF,TGTGCCTGGAGTGGGGCAGCTGGAAACACCATATATTTT
TRBJ2-7,.,TRBV10-1,.,CASSDSHTYEQYF,TGCGCCAGCAGTGATAGCCATACCTACGAGCAGTACTTC